Described below is a single T cell receptor beta chain sequence and its context. Its target is not known. The sample belongs to a study of beta chain features in type 1 diabetes. The study's findings and limits: A greater similarity of naive, central memory and Treg TCRB repertoires was seen among patients than among healthy donors. Sequencing used cDNA, and cells with high TCR expression could therefore be over-represented. PCR might favor shorter templates, but any such skew would affect patients and controls equally.

Expressed TCRB transcripts were sequenced because the entire RNA isolate underwent reverse transcription. Clones were read by immunoSEQ multiplex PCR, and TCRdb kept only the in-frame ones, dropping some. The sample carries about 130,000 clones, 7% to 10% recorded once. Via CD45RO/CCR7/CD25/CD127/CD95/CD27, cells of the CD4+ naive, central memory, regulatory and stem cell-like memory subsets were sorted. J lost 7 bases, V lost 0 bases, and 5 bases had no gene match. Looked up from germline, CDR1 is MNHNS and CDR2 is SASEGT. There are 15 residues in the CDR3. The TCR was taken from a man aged 18 to 29 in good health. Specimen: central memory CD4+ T cells from blood. The V gene is TRBV6-1, the J gene TRBJ2-7; 11 bases line up with TRBD1. Written as DNA, the CDR3 is TGTGCCAGCAGTGAAGCTGGACAGGGGGCGGGGGAGCAGTACTTC. Amino acid sequence: CASSEAGQGAGEQYF.